Included here is one T cell receptor (beta chain) sequence, with context. This entry belongs to a study of T cell changes during pregnancy in multiple sclerosis. Clones were read by immunoSEQ multiplex PCR, and TCRdb kept only the in-frame ones, dropping some. Altogether 30,000 to 50,000 clones are present, 90% to 95% being singletons, with the ten largest covering 0.35%. The source of this sequence is a female donor with multiple sclerosis, enrolled in a pregnancy study. Specimen: CD4+ T cells from peripheral blood mononuclear cells, collected after pregnancy.

CDR3 DNA: TGTGCCAGCAATGTCGGGGGACTAGCCAAAAACATTCAGTACTTC. This sequence encodes CASNVGGLAKNIQYF. The chain combines TRBV2 with TRBJ2-4; D may be TRBD2 (6 bases). This CDR3 is built from 15 residues. Germline V gives CDR1 SNHLY, CDR2 FYNNEI. V lost 7 bases and J 0 bases, leaving 13 bases between the germline ends.